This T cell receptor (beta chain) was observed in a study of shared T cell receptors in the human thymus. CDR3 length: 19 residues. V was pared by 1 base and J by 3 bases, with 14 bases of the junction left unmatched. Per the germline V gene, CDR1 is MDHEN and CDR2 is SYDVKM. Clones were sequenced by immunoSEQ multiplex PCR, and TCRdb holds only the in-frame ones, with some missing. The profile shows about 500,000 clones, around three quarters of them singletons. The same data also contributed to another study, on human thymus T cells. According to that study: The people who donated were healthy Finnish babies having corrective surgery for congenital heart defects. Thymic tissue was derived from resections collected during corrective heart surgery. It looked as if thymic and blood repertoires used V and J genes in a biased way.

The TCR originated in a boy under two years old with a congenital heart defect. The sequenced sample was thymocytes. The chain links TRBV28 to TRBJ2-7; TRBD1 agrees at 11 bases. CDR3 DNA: TGTGCCAGCAGTTTATCCCCCCTCACGGACAGGGGGCTAAGCTACGAGCAGTACTTC. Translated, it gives CASSLSPLTDRGLSYEQYF.